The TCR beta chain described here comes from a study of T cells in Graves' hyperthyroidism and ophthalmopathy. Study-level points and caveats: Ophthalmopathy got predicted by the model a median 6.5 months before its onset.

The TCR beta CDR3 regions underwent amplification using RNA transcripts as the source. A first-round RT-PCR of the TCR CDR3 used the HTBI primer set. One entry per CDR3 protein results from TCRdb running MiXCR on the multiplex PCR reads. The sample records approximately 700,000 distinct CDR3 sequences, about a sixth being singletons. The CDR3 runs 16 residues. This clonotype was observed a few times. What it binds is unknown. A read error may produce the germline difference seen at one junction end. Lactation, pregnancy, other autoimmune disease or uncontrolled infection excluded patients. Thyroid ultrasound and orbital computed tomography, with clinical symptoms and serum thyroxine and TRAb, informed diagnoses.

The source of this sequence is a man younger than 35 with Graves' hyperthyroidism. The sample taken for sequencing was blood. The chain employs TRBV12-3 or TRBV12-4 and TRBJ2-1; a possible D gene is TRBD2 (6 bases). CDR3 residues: CASGRGALSSYNEQSF. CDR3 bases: TGTGCCAGCGGGCGGGGCGCCCTCAGCTCCTACAATGAGCAGTCCTTC.